The sequence of this T cell receptor beta chain was determined in a study of regulatory T cells in long-lasting Graves disease. Time point given: newly diagnosed GD, antithyroid drugs for less than 3 months. PBMCs were the source of the RNA used for TCR sequencing. Each of the patients was recruited from an endocrinology department situated in Xi'an, China. The CDR3 spans 15 residues. CDR1 and CDR2 from the germline V gene are SNHLY and FYNNEI. The junction had 3 bases not matched to a gene; V was cut back by 0 bases and J by 1 base. Library construction for TCR beta used iRepertoire HTBI primers and Arm-PCR of CDR3 regions. TCRdb reprocessed the multiplex PCR reads via MiXCR and lists one record per CDR3 protein. This sample yields under 500,000 distinct CDR3 sequences, of which about 15% are seen a single time; roughly 10% belongs to the top ten. The sample holds many counts of this clonotype. In addition, the sample was reused for a study of T cells in Graves' hyperthyroidism and ophthalmopathy. That study reports: Prediction of ophthalmopathy progression came a median roughly 6.4 months pre-onset.

The source material was peripheral blood mononuclear cells (PBMCs), sampled at new diagnosis, from a patient treated with antithyroid drugs. The chain carries TRBV2 and TRBJ2-7; 7 bases fit TRBD1. The origin of this receptor is a woman in her twenties or thirties with Graves disease. CDR3 coding DNA: TGTGCCAGCAGTGAAGCTCTGACAGGGTCCTACGAGCAGTACTTC. This codes for CASSEALTGSYEQYF.